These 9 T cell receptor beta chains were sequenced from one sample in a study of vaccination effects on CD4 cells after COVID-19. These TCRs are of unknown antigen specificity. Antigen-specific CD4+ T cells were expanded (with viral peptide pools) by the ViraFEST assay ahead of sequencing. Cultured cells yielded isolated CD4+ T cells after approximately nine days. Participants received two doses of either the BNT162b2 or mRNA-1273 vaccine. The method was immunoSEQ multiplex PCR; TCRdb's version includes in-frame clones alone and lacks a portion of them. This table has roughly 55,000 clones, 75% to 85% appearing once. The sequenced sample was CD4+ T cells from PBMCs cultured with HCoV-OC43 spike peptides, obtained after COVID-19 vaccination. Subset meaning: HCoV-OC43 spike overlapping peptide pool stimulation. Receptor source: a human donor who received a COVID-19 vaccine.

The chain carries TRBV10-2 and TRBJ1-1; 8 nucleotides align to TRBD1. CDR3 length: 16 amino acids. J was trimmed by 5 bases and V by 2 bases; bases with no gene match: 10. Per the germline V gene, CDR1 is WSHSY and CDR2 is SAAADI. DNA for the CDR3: TGCGCCAGCAGTGAGGAGGACAGGGCCGGGAAGACTGAAGCTTTCTTT. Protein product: CASSEEDRAGKTEAFF.

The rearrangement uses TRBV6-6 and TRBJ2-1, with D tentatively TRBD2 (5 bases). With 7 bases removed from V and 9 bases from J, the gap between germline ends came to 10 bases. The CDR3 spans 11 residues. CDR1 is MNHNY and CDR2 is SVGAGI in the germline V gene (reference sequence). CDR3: CASTYAGEQFF. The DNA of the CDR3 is TGTGCCAGCACCTACGCGGGTGAGCAGTTCTTC.

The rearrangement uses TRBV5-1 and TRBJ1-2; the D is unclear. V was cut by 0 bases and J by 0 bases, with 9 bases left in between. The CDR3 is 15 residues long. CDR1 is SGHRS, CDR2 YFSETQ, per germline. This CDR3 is CASSLGQHPNYGYTF. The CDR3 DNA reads TGCGCCAGCAGCTTGGGGCAACATCCTAACTATGGCTACACCTTC.

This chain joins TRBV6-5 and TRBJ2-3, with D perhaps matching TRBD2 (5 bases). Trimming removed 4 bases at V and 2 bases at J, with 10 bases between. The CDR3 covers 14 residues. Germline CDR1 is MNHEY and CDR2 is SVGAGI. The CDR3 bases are TGTGCCAGCAGTTCCAGCGGATTCACAGATACGCAGTATTTT. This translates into CASSSSGFTDTQYF.

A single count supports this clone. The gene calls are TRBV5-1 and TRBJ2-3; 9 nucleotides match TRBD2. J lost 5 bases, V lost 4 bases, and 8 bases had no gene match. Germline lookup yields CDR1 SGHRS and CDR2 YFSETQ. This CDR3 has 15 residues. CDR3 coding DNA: TGCGCCAGCAGCGGCGGGACTAGCTATGGAGATACGCAGTATTTT. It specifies CASSGGTSYGDTQYF.

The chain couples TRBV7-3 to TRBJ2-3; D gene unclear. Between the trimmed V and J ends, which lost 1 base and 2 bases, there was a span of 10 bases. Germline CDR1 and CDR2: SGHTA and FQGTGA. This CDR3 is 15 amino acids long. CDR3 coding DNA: TGTGCCAGCAGCTTAAGCAGCAGGTTCACAGATACGCAGTATTTT. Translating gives CASSLSSRFTDTQYF.

The CDR3 DNA sequence: TGTGCCAGCAGGGACGGCAGGGGGTATGGCTACACCTTC. The encoded protein is CASRDGRGYGYTF. This chain joins TRBV6-5 and TRBJ1-2, with 7 bases aligning to TRBD1. The CDR3 spans 13 residues. Germline loops: CDR1 MNHEY, CDR2 SVGAGI. The V gene end was trimmed by 6 bases and the J gene end by 5 bases; junction bases not matched to a gene: 6.

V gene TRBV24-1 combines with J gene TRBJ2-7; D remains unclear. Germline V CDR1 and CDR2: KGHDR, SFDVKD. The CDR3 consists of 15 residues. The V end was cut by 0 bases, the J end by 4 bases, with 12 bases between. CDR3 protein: CATSDLWAHRYEQYV. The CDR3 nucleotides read TGTGCCACCAGTGATTTGTGGGCCCACAGATACGAGCAGTACGTC.

The CDR3 DNA sequence: TGTGCCAGCAGTGTTTTTAATTCACCCCTCCACTTT. Its translation is CASSVFNSPLHF. The rearrangement links TRBV2 to TRBJ1-6; no reliable D call. CDR3 length: 12 amino acids. Germline V gene data show CDR1 as SNHLY and CDR2 as FYNNEI. The germline V and J ends were trimmed by 4 bases and 6 bases, with 4 bases remaining between them.